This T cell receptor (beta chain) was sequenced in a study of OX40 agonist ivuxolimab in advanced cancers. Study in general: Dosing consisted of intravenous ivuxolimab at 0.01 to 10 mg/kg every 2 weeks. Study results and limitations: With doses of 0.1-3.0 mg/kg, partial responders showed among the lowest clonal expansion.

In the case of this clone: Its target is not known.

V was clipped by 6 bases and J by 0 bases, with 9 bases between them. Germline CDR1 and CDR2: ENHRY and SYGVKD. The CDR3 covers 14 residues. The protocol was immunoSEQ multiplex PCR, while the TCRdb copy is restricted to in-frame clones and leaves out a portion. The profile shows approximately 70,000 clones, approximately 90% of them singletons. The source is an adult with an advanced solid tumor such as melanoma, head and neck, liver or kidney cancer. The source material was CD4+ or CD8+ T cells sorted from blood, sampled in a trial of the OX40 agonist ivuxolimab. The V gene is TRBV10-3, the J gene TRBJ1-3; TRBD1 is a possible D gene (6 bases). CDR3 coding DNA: TGTGCCATCAGGGACAGTTCCTCTGGAAACACCATATATTTT. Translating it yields CAIRDSSSGNTIYF.